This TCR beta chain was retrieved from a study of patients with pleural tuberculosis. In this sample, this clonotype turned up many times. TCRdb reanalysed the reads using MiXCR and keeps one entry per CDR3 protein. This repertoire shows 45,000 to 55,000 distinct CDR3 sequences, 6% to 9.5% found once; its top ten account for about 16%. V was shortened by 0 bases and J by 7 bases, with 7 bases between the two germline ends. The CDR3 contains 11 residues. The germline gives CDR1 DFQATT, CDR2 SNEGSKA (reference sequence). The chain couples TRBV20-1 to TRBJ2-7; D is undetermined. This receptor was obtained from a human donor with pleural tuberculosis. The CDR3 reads CSARDLVEQYF. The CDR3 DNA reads TGCAGTGCTAGAGATCTGGTTGAGCAGTACTTC.